This T cell receptor (beta chain) originates from a study of CD8 T cells in Susac syndrome. Sequencing of TCR beta drew on CD8+ and CD4+ T cells from blood. TEMRA cells were enriched by FACS, and CD4+ and CD8+ T cells were negatively isolated. CDR1 is SGDLS, CDR2 YYNGEE, per germline. V gave up 3 bases and J gave up 0 bases, with 10 bases separating them. The CDR3 totals 14 residues. Random hexamers served to reverse transcribe roughly 0.45 to 1 ug RNA. With immunoSEQ multiplex PCR, TCR beta CDR3 was amplified across 54 Vbeta and 13 Jbeta. TCRdb itself ran the immunoSEQ multiplex PCR reads through MiXCR, one entry per CDR3 protein. The sample yields about 300,000 distinct CDR3 sequences, around 92% seen once. This clonotype was detected a few times.

The chain links TRBV9 to TRBJ2-7; D unresolved. Material: CD4+ T cells from PBMCs. This receptor was obtained from a human donor with multiple sclerosis. The CDR3 DNA reads as TGTGCCAGCAGCGACACCCTGAGCTCCTACGAGCAGTACTTC. This encodes CASSDTLSSYEQYF.